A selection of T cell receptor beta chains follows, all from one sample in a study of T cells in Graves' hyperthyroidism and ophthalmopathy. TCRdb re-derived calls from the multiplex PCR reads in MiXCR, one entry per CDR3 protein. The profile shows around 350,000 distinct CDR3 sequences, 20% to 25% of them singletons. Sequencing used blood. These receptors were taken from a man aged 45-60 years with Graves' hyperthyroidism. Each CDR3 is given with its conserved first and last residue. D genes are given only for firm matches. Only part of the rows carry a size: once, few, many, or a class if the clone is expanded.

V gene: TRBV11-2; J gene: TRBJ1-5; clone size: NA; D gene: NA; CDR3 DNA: TGTGCCAGCAGCTCGGCGGGGGGGCCCCAGCATTTT; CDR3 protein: CASSSAGGPQHF
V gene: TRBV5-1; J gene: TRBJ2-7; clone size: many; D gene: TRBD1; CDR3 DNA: TGCGCCAGCAGCTTGGACAGGGGGGAATCCTACGAGCAGTACTTC; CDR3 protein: CASSLDRGESYEQYF
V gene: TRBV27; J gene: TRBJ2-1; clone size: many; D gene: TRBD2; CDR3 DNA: TGTGCCAGCAGTTTAGTAGCGGGAGCTTACAATGAGCAGTTCTTC; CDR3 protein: CASSLVAGAYNEQFF
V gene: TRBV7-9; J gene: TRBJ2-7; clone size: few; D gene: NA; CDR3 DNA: TGTGCCAGCAGCTTTGTGGATTCCTACGAGCAGTACTTC; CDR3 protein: CASSFVDSYEQYF
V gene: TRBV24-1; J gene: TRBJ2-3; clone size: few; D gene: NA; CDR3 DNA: TGTGCCACCAGTGATTCAACCACCACTAGCACAGATACGCAGTATTTT; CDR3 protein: CATSDSTTTSTDTQYF
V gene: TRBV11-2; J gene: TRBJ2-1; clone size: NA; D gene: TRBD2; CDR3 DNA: TGTGCCAGCAGCTCCGGACTAGCGGGAAAGTTTAATGAGCAGTTCTTC; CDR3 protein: CASSSGLAGKFNEQFF
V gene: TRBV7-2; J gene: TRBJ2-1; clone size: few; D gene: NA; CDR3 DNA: TGTGCCAGCAGCTTAGACAGGAACCCCCGGGATGAGCAGTTCTTC; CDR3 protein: CASSLDRNPRDEQFF
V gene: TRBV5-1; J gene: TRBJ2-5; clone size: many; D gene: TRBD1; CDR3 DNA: TGCGCCAGCAGCTTGAGCGCCCGGACAGGGTGGCCAGAGACCCAGTACTTC; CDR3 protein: CASSLSARTGWPETQYF
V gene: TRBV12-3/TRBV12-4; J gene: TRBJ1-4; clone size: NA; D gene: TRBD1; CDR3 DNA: TGTGCCAGCAGTTTAACCGGGACAGGGGGGGAAAAACTGTTTTTT; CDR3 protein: CASSLTGTGGEKLFF
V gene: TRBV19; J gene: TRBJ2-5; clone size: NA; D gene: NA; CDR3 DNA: TGTGCCAGTAGTATAGATCAGAGCGAACAAGAGACCCAGTACTTC; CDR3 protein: CASSIDQSEQETQYF
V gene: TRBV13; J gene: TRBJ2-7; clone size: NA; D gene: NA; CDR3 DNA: TGTGCCAGCAGCATCCATACGGACTACGAGCAGTACTTC; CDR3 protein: CASSIHTDYEQYF
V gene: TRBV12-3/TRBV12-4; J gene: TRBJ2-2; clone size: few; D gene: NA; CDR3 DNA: TGTGCCAGCACCCGTGTTGGGGGCGCAGCTTCCGGGGAGCTGTTTTTT; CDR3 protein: CASTRVGGAASGELFF
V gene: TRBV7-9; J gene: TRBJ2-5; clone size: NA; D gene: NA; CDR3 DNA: TGTGCCAGCAGCCCCGCACCCGGTATCCCCGGAGAGACCCAGTACTTC; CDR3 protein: CASSPAPGIPGETQYF
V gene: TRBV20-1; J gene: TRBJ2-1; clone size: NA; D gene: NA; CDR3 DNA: TGCAGTGCCACCTCATTCGGGAGATCCCACAATGAGCAGTTCTTC; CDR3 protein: CSATSFGRSHNEQFF
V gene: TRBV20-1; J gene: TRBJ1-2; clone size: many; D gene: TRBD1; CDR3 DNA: TGCAGTGCTAGACCAACGGGACAGGGAAACTATGGCTACACCTTC; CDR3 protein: CSARPTGQGNYGYTF
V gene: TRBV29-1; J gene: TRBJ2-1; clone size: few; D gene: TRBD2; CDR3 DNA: TGCAGCGTTGGTGGTCTAGCGGGAGGGGGCTCCTACAATGAGCAGTTCTTC; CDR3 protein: CSVGGLAGGGSYNEQFF
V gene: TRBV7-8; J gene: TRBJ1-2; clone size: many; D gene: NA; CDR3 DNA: TGTGCCAGCAGCTTACTACAGGGTGGCGGCTACACCTTC; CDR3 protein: CASSLLQGGGYTF
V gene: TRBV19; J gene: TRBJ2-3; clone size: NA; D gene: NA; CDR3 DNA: TGTGCCAGTAGTGTGGGAGGTTTTGCAGATACGCAGTATTTT; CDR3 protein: CASSVGGFADTQYF
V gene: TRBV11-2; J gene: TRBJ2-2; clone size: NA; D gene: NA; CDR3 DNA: TGTGCCAGCAGTCCCCCTCTGCAGGGGCGCGTGACCGGGGAGCTGTTTTTT; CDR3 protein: CASSPPLQGRVTGELFF
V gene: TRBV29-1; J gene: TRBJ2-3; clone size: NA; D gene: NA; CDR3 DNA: TGCAGCATTATACTAGCCACGAATACGCAGTATTTT; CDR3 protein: CSIILATNTQYF
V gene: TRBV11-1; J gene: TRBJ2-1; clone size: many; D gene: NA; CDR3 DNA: TGTGCCAGCAGCTTAGACTGGACAGTGTACAATGAGCAGTTCTTC; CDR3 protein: CASSLDWTVYNEQFF
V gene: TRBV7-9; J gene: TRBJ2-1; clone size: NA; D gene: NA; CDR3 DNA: TGCGCCAGCAGCCTACAGGAGCGACACAATGAGCAGTTCTTC; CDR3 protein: CASSLQERHNEQFF
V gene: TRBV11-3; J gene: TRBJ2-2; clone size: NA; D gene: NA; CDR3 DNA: TGTGCCAGCAGCTGGATTCAAGGGGCCGGGGAGCTGTTTTTT; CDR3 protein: CASSWIQGAGELFF
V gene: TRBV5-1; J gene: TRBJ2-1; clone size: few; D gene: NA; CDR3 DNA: TGCGCCAGCAGCTTGGAGGGGGACTACTCCTACAATGAGCAGTTCTTC; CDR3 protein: CASSLEGDYSYNEQFF
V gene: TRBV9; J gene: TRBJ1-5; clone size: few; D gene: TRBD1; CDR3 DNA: TGTGCCAGCAGCGCCGGACAGGCCGCTCAGCCCCAGCATTTT; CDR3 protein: CASSAGQAAQPQHF
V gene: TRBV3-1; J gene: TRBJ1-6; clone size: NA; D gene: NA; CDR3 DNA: TGTGCCAGCAGCCGTCAACGGGAGTATAATTCACCCCTCCACTTT; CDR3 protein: CASSRQREYNSPLHF
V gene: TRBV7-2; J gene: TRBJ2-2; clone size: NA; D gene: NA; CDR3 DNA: TGTGCCAGCAGCTTATTTCAACTAGATGTCACCGGGGAGCTGTTTTTT; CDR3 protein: CASSLFQLDVTGELFF
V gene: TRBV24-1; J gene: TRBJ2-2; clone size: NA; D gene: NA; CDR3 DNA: TGTGCCACCAGTCCCGGACAGACTAACACCGGGGAGCTGTTTTTT; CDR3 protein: CATSPGQTNTGELFF
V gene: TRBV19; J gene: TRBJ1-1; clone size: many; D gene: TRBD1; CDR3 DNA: TGTGCCAGTAGCGACAGGGTTACTGAAGCTTTCTTT; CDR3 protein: CASSDRVTEAFF
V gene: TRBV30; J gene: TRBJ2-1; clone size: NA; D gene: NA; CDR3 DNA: TGTGCCTGGGAAAATAGCGCTGTGAGACGGAATGAGCAGTTCTTC; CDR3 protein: CAWENSAVRRNEQFF
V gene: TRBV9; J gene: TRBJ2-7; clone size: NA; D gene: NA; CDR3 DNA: TGTGCCAGCAGCGTAGTCTCAGACACCTACGAGCAGTACTTC; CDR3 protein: CASSVVSDTYEQYF
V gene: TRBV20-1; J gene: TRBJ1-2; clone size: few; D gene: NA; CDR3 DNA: TGCAGTGCTAGGGACACCCAGAGGTATGGCTACACCTTC; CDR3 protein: CSARDTQRYGYTF